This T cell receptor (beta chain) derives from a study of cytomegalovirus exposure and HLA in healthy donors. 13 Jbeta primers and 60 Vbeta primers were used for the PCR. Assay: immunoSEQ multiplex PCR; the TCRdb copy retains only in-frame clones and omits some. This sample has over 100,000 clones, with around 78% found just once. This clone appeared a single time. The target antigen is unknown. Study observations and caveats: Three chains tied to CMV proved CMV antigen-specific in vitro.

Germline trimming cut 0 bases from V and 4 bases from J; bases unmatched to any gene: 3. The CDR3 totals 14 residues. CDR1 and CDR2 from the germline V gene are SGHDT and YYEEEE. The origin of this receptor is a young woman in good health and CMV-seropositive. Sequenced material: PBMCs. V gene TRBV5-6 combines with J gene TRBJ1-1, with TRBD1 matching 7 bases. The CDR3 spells CASSLDRGATEAFF. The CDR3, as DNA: TGTGCCAGCAGCTTGGACAGGGGAGCCACTGAAGCTTTCTTT.